This T cell receptor (beta chain) was identified in a study of cytomegalovirus exposure and HLA in healthy donors. Produced via immunoSEQ multiplex PCR; TCRdb's table is partial and in-frame only. The repertoire holds about 160,000 clones, with just under 90% as singletons. Germline-derived CDR1 and CDR2 are MDHEN and SYDVKM. The CDR3 is 11 residues long. V was clipped by 6 bases and J by 2 bases, with 3 bases between them. The receptor was isolated from a man younger than 35 in good health and CMV-seropositive. This chain uses TRBV28 with TRBJ2-3; D is unresolved. The sample was PBMCs. Here the CDR3 reads CASSNTDTQYF. The DNA for the CDR3 is TGTGCCAGCAGCAACACAGATACGCAGTATTTT.